The rows below give T cell receptor beta chains drawn from one sample of a study of blood T cell repertoires in COVID-19. The table came from immunoSEQ multiplex PCR; TCRdb's copy has only in-frame clones and leaves some out. The sample holds about 15,000 clones, 75% to 90% seen once. Sequenced sample: peripheral blood. Receptors were obtained from a human donor in a cohort sampled during active COVID-19. Both conserved end residues are part of each CDR3. Each record gives: D gene, J gene, clone size, V gene, CDR3 protein, CDR3 DNA. The D gene is left open where the match is weak. For some rows the clone size is stated as once, few or many, or as a class when expanded; others skip it.

d_gene: -; j_gene: TRBJ2-7; abundance: -; v_gene: TRBV27; CDR3aa: CASRQASVSSYEQYF; CDR3nt: TGTGCCAGCAGACAAGCTAGCGTAAGCTCCTACGAGCAGTACTTC
d_gene: -; j_gene: TRBJ2-3; abundance: -; v_gene: TRBV7-2; CDR3aa: CASSSQRVLSTDTQYF; CDR3nt: TGTGCCAGCAGCTCCCAACGGGTCCTTAGCACAGATACGCAGTATTTT
d_gene: TRBD1; j_gene: TRBJ1-1; abundance: -; v_gene: TRBV18; CDR3aa: CASSPSPGTGVGNTEAFF; CDR3nt: TGTGCCAGCTCACCTTCTCCCGGGACAGGGGTAGGGAACACTGAAGCTTTCTTT
d_gene: -; j_gene: TRBJ1-3; abundance: once; v_gene: TRBV19; CDR3aa: CASQISGGVGNTIYF; CDR3nt: TGTGCCAGTCAAATCAGCGGGGGTGTCGGAAACACCATATATTTT
d_gene: -; j_gene: TRBJ2-1; abundance: -; v_gene: TRBV2; CDR3aa: CASSGQVYNEQFF; CDR3nt: TGTGCCAGCAGTGGACAGGTTTACAATGAGCAGTTCTTC
d_gene: TRBD1; j_gene: TRBJ1-2; abundance: -; v_gene: TRBV27; CDR3aa: CASSGDRDNYGYTF; CDR3nt: TGTGCCAGCAGCGGGGACAGGGATAACTATGGCTACACCTTC
d_gene: -; j_gene: TRBJ2-3; abundance: -; v_gene: TRBV5-1; CDR3aa: CASSWVADRTDTQYF; CDR3nt: TGCGCCAGCAGCTGGGTAGCAGACCGCACAGATACGCAGTATTTT
d_gene: TRBD2; j_gene: TRBJ2-7; abundance: -; v_gene: TRBV3-1/TRBV3-2; CDR3aa: CASSQDKRGEQYF; CDR3nt: TGTGCCAGCAGCCAAGACAAGCGGGGCGAGCAGTACTTC
d_gene: -; j_gene: TRBJ1-4; abundance: -; v_gene: TRBV5-1; CDR3aa: CASSLAAGIAEKLFF; CDR3nt: TGCGCCAGCAGCTTGGCCGCGGGGATTGCCGAAAAACTGTTTTTT
d_gene: -; j_gene: TRBJ2-3; abundance: -; v_gene: TRBV6-2/TRBV6-3; CDR3aa: CASSSGSNPDTQYF; CDR3nt: TGTGCCAGCAGTTCGGGATCAAACCCAGATACGCAGTATTTT
d_gene: -; j_gene: TRBJ1-5; abundance: -; v_gene: TRBV10-3; CDR3aa: CAISEEHSNQPQHF; CDR3nt: TGTGCCATCAGTGAGGAGCATAGCAATCAGCCCCAGCATTTT
d_gene: -; j_gene: TRBJ2-7; abundance: -; v_gene: TRBV5-6; CDR3aa: CASSLWPGAYEQYF; CDR3nt: TGTGCCAGCAGCTTATGGCCGGGGGCCTACGAGCAGTACTTC
d_gene: TRBD1; j_gene: TRBJ1-1; abundance: few; v_gene: TRBV29-1; CDR3aa: CSVDRGLAEAFF; CDR3nt: TGCAGCGTCGACAGGGGGCTGGCTGAAGCTTTCTTT
d_gene: TRBD1; j_gene: TRBJ1-3; abundance: -; v_gene: TRBV27; CDR3aa: CASSLTGLIGNTIYF; CDR3nt: TGTGCCAGCAGTTTGACAGGGCTCATAGGAAACACCATATATTTT
d_gene: -; j_gene: TRBJ1-5; abundance: -; v_gene: TRBV21-1; CDR3aa: CASRFKGDRGNQPQHF; CDR3nt: TGTGCCAGCAGGTTTAAGGGAGACCGGGGCAATCAGCCCCAGCATTTT
d_gene: TRBD1; j_gene: TRBJ1-6; abundance: -; v_gene: TRBV19; CDR3aa: CASSREGQGDSPLHF; CDR3nt: TGTGCCAGTAGTCGGGAGGGACAGGGGGATTCACCCCTCCACTTT
d_gene: -; j_gene: TRBJ2-7; abundance: -; v_gene: TRBV3-1/TRBV3-2; CDR3aa: CASSQPLAREQYF; CDR3nt: TGTGCCAGCAGCCAACCTCTAGCGCGCGAGCAGTACTTC
d_gene: TRBD1; j_gene: TRBJ1-1; abundance: few; v_gene: TRBV24-1; CDR3aa: CATSAGQGNTEAFF; CDR3nt: TGTGCCACCAGTGCGGGACAGGGGAACACTGAAGCTTTCTTT
d_gene: TRBD1; j_gene: TRBJ1-6; abundance: -; v_gene: TRBV7-3; CDR3aa: CASSLGTANSPLHF; CDR3nt: TGTGCCAGCAGCTTAGGGACAGCAAATTCACCCCTCCACTTT
d_gene: -; j_gene: TRBJ2-7; abundance: -; v_gene: TRBV12-1; CDR3aa: CASSPRPSETGEAYEQYF; CDR3nt: TGTGCCAGCAGCCCTAGACCTAGCGAAACAGGGGAGGCCTACGAGCAGTACTTC
d_gene: TRBD1; j_gene: TRBJ2-7; abundance: once; v_gene: TRBV6-5; CDR3aa: CASSAGQGGNYEQYF; CDR3nt: TGTGCCAGCAGCGCGGGACAGGGGGGGAACTACGAGCAGTACTTC
d_gene: TRBD2; j_gene: TRBJ2-2; abundance: -; v_gene: TRBV19; CDR3aa: CASSIPSPSGITGELFF; CDR3nt: TGTGCCAGTAGTATTCCCTCCCCTAGCGGGATAACCGGGGAGCTGTTTTTT
d_gene: -; j_gene: TRBJ2-7; abundance: -; v_gene: TRBV12-3/TRBV12-4; CDR3aa: CASSLGTSYEQYF; CDR3nt: TGTGCCAGCAGTTTGGGGACATCTTACGAGCAGTACTTC
d_gene: -; j_gene: TRBJ1-2; abundance: -; v_gene: TRBV10-3; CDR3aa: CAISESVNYGYTF; CDR3nt: TGTGCCATCAGTGAGTCTGTAAACTATGGCTACACCTTC
d_gene: -; j_gene: TRBJ2-1; abundance: -; v_gene: TRBV4-2; CDR3aa: CASSQTGISDEQFF; CDR3nt: TGTGCCAGCAGCCAAACAGGGATAAGCGATGAGCAGTTCTTC
d_gene: -; j_gene: TRBJ1-6; abundance: -; v_gene: TRBV5-1; CDR3aa: CASSLGGYNSPLHF; CDR3nt: TGCGCCAGCAGCTTGGGCGGGTATAATTCACCCCTCCACTTT
d_gene: -; j_gene: TRBJ2-7; abundance: -; v_gene: TRBV15; CDR3aa: CATSRVDSYEQYF; CDR3nt: TGTGCCACCAGCAGAGTGGACAGCTACGAGCAGTACTTC